The 27 T cell receptor beta chains below all came from one sample that was sequenced in a study of control samples from healthy donors and cancer patients. Assay used: immunoSEQ multiplex PCR; TCRdb lists only in-frame clones, some missing. The sample holds around 140,000 clones, about 90% seen once. Sequenced input: blood. The receptors derive from a woman between 50 and 59 years old in good health.

The rearrangement uses TRBV6-5 and TRBJ2-3, with D tentatively TRBD1 or TRBD2 (5 bases each). The V end lost 8 bases, the J end lost 1 base, and 16 bases lay between the germline ends. Germline values: CDR1 MNHEY, CDR2 SVGAGI. The CDR3 extends over 15 amino acids. The CDR3 reads CASFYGALGTDTQYF. The CDR3 region has the DNA TGTGCCAGCTTTTACGGGGCGCTAGGCACAGATACGCAGTATTTT.

The chain has TRBV13 and TRBJ1-1; D gene ambiguous. CDR1 is PRHDT and CDR2 is FYEKMQ in the germline V gene (reference sequence). Between the trimmed V and J ends, which lost 5 bases and 4 bases, there was a span of 17 bases. This CDR3 contains 15 residues. The DNA of the CDR3 is TGTGCCAGCAGCGCTATGATAGGCGTTGGCACTGAAGCTTTCTTT. Its protein is CASSAMIGVGTEAFF.

The chain links TRBV12-3 or TRBV12-4 to TRBJ2-2; D is undetermined. The V and J ends lost 3 bases and 1 base respectively, with 0 bases between them. CDR3 size: 12 residues. In nucleotides, the CDR3 is TGTGCCAGCAGTTTGAACACCGGGGAGCTGTTTTTT. Encoded protein: CASSLNTGELFF.

J is TRBJ1-3 and V is TRBV2; D is ambiguous. The germline V and J ends were trimmed by 6 bases and 2 bases, with 11 bases remaining between them. This CDR3 has 14 residues. Germline CDR1 and CDR2: SNHLY and FYNNEI. The CDR3 protein is CASSLTGPGNTIYF. The CDR3, as DNA: TGTGCCAGCAGCCTAACTGGGCCTGGAAACACCATATATTTT.

The chain joins TRBV19 to TRBJ2-1; 9 positions agree with TRBD2. CDR1 is LNHDA, CDR2 SQIVND, per germline (reference sequence). The CDR3 spans 16 residues. V dropped 2 bases and J dropped 0; count of bases not matched to a gene: 2. This CDR3 reads CASSITSGYSYNEQFF. CDR3 sequence (DNA): TGTGCCAGTAGTATAACTAGCGGGTACTCCTACAATGAGCAGTTCTTC.

The chain recombines TRBV30 with TRBJ2-6; 7 nucleotides align to TRBD1. Germline lookup yields CDR1 GTSNPN and CDR2 SVGIG (reference sequence). The CDR3 consists of 15 residues. V gave up 2 bases and J gave up 2 bases; unmatched junction bases: 3. For the CDR3, the DNA is TGTGCCTGGAGTCGGGACAGCGCTGGGGCCAACGTCCTGACTTTC. Translated: CAWSRDSAGANVLTF.

This clone occurred a few times. The V gene is TRBV2, the J gene TRBJ2-7; D is unresolved. V lost 7 bases to trimming and J lost 5 bases, with 15 bases between them. CDR1 and CDR2 from the germline V gene are SNHLY and FYNNEI. This CDR3 region has 13 residues. CDR3 DNA sequence: TGTGCCAGCAAGATTCGGCTATACGACGAGCAGTACTTC. Translated, it gives CASKIRLYDEQYF.

In its sample, this clone was seen once. This rearrangement joins TRBV27 to TRBJ1-6; D not resolved. The CDR3 spans 15 residues. CDR1 is MNHEY and CDR2 is SMNVEV in the germline V gene (reference sequence). V dropped 1 base and J dropped 2 bases, with 6 bases sitting between them. The CDR3 here is CASSLFGTYNSPLHF. The CDR3 DNA sequence: TGTGCCAGCAGTTTATTCGGAACCTATAATTCACCCCTCCACTTT.

The rearrangement joins TRBV23-1 to TRBJ2-3; D is perhaps TRBD2 (7 bases). TRBV23-1 is an ORF; its function is uncertain. The CDR3 runs 16 residues. Trimming took 3 bases from V and 1 from J, leaving 14 bases between them. The CDR3 reads CASSQWGGAGTDTQYF. In DNA, the CDR3 is TGCGCCAGCAGTCAGTGGGGGGGGGCAGGCACAGATACGCAGTATTTT.

The chain couples TRBV18 to TRBJ1-1; D not certain. Trimming removed 3 bases from V and 3 bases from J, with 8 bases in between. Germline V gives CDR1 KGHSH, CDR2 LQKENI. The CDR3 is 13 amino acids. The CDR3 DNA sequence: TGTGCCAGCTCACCGAAGGACTACACTGAAGCTTTCTTT. This gives the protein CASSPKDYTEAFF.

In its sample, this clone was seen once. This rearrangement joins TRBV19 to TRBJ2-2; 10 nucleotides line up with TRBD2. Germline CDR1 LNHDA, CDR2 SQIVND (reference sequence). V lost 4 bases, J lost 5 bases, and 1 base stayed unmatched. CDR3 length: 14 amino acids. CDR3 nucleotide sequence: TGTGCCAGTAGTACTAGCGGGGGTACCGGGGAGCTGTTTTTT. Translated, it gives CASSTSGGTGELFF.

The chain uses TRBV10-2 and TRBJ2-7; D unresolved. Per germline, CDR1 WSHSY and CDR2 SAAADI. The CDR3 covers 11 residues. Between the trimmed V and J ends, which lost 3 bases and 5 bases, there was a span of 5 bases. The CDR3 here is CASSDINEQYF. Here the CDR3 DNA reads TGCGCCAGCAGTGATATAAACGAGCAGTACTTC.

J is TRBJ1-2 and V is TRBV14; 8 bases line up with TRBD1. In germline, CDR1 is SGHDN, CDR2 FVKESK. The CDR3 extends over 15 amino acids. Losses at the gene ends were 2 bases for V and 8 bases for J; bases not matched to a gene: 10. The CDR3 coding sequence is TGTGCCAGCAGCCAAAACCTCAGGGGGCAAGGGGGCTACACCTTC. Its protein product is CASSQNLRGQGGYTF.

The table lists this clone with a count of one. J is TRBJ2-2 and V is TRBV7-6; D is uncertain. The V end lost 4 bases, the J end lost 6 bases, and 12 bases lay between the germline ends. CDR3 length: 14 residues. Germline CDR1 is SGHVS and CDR2 is FNYEAQ. The CDR3 DNA sequence: TGTGCCAGCAGCTCGAATACCTCCCCCGGGGAGCTGTTTTTT. It encodes CASSSNTSPGELFF.

The chain recombines TRBV28 with TRBJ1-2, with 8 bases lining up with TRBD1. V lost 6 bases, J lost 1 base, and 4 bases stayed unmatched. Germline CDR1 is MDHEN and CDR2 is SYDVKM. The CDR3 runs 14 residues. This CDR3 is CASRRTGINYGYTF. The CDR3 region has the DNA TGTGCCAGCAGGCGGACAGGGATTAACTATGGCTACACCTTC.

The V gene is TRBV19, the J gene TRBJ1-5; D might be TRBD1 (6 bases). Germline V CDR1 and CDR2: LNHDA, SQIVND (reference sequence). Trimming cost V 3 bases and J 1 base, with 19 bases left between them. This CDR3 spans 18 amino acids. Written as DNA, the CDR3 is TGTGCCAGTAGTATCGCCAGGGGTTGGTTTGTCAGCAATCAGCCCCAGCATTTT. Translated, it gives CASSIARGWFVSNQPQHF.

The CDR3 reads CASSVSTGSSSGNTIYF. The CDR3 DNA follows: TGTGCCAGCAGCGTTTCGACAGGGAGTAGCTCTGGAAACACCATATATTTT. The chain uses TRBV9 and TRBJ1-3; 7 bases agree with TRBD1. With V trimmed by 2 bases and J by 0 bases, 8 bases remained unmatched. The CDR3 sequence is 17 residues long. Per the germline V gene, CDR1 is SGDLS and CDR2 is YYNGEE.

V and J are TRBV9 and TRBJ2-1; TRBD2 matches 9 bases. Germline CDR1 and CDR2: SGDLS and YYNGEE. This CDR3 contains 16 residues. Unmatched junction bases numbered 12, after V lost 4 bases and J lost 7 bases. CDR3 sequence (DNA): TGTGCCAGCAGCAGCCAGCAGCGGGAGGACCGGAATGAGCAGTTCTTC. It translates to CASSSQQREDRNEQFF.

This rearrangement joins TRBV5-1 to TRBJ2-7; 8 bases are shared with TRBD1. There are 15 residues in the CDR3. In germline, CDR1 is SGHRS, CDR2 YFSETQ. Losses at the gene ends were 4 bases for V and 4 bases for J; bases not matched to a gene: 10. The CDR3 sequence: CASSQTGGRNYEQYF. CDR3 nucleotide sequence: TGCGCCAGCAGCCAAACAGGGGGGCGAAATTACGAGCAGTACTTC.

The chain is built from TRBV4-1 and TRBJ2-1; D not resolved. From germline, CDR1 is MGHRA and CDR2 YSYEKL. This CDR3 has 15 amino acids. Trimming removed 1 base from V and 6 bases from J, with 13 bases in between. The CDR3: CASSQVGSGGNEQFF. CDR3 DNA: TGCGCCAGCAGCCAAGTAGGGTCCGGCGGCAATGAGCAGTTCTTC.

This chain uses TRBV6-5 with TRBJ1-3, with D possibly being TRBD1 (6 bases). The CDR3 has 13 residues. V was cut by 10 bases and J by 3 bases, with 13 bases left in between. Germline CDR1 and CDR2: MNHEY and SVGAGI. The CDR3 here is CATSGAGGNTIYF. As DNA, the CDR3 is TGTGCCACCTCGGGGGCTGGTGGAAACACCATATATTTT.

The chain combines TRBV2 with TRBJ1-6, with D possibly matching TRBD1 (5 bases). V lost 3 bases and J 10 bases, leaving 13 bases between the germline ends. CDR1 is SNHLY and CDR2 is FYNNEI in the germline V gene. The CDR3 totals 14 residues. CDR3 protein: CASSEARAGSPLHF. The DNA of the CDR3 is TGTGCCAGCAGTGAGGCCAGGGCTGGGTCACCCCTCCACTTT.

The chain employs TRBV5-1 and TRBJ2-7; 10 bases align to TRBD1. Germline CDR1 SGHRS, CDR2 YFSETQ. J gave up 7 bases and V 2 bases, and 6 bases lay outside the gene matches. The CDR3 loop spans 14 amino acids. CDR3 sequence reads: CASSLSTGGGEQYF. The DNA of the CDR3 is TGCGCCAGCAGCTTATCGACAGGGGGCGGGGAGCAGTACTTC.

The chain joins TRBV10-2 to TRBJ1-6, with 7 positions matching TRBD1. CDR3 length: 13 residues. Germline V CDR1 and CDR2: WSHSY, SAAADI. V shed 3 bases and J 9 bases; nucleotides not matched to a gene: 2. The chain's CDR3 is CASSDGTVSPLHF. CDR3 in DNA: TGCGCCAGCAGTGATGGGACAGTTTCACCCCTCCACTTT.

This clone was recorded once. The chain is built from TRBV27 and TRBJ2-1, with 7 bases fitting TRBD2. This CDR3 is built from 14 residues. With V trimmed by 5 bases and J by 9 bases, 10 bases remained unmatched. The germline gives CDR1 MNHEY, CDR2 SMNVEV (reference sequence). The CDR3 protein is CASSHGLGDSEQFF. The CDR3 DNA reads as TGTGCCAGCAGTCACGGACTAGGCGATAGTGAGCAGTTCTTC.

The chain combines TRBV11-1 with TRBJ1-5; D uncertain. The V gene lost 5 bases and the J gene lost 4 bases, with 15 bases spanning the gap. Germline V CDR1 and CDR2: SGHAT, FQDESV (reference sequence). This CDR3 has 15 amino acids. Written as DNA, the CDR3 is TGTGCCAGCAGCACTAGCAGGTCACGTAATCAGCCCCAGCATTTT. Translating gives CASSTSRSRNQPQHF.

This clone has just one count. This chain links TRBV30 with TRBJ2-5; a weak D match, TRBD1 (5 bases). Germline lookup yields CDR1 GTSNPN and CDR2 SVGIG (reference sequence). This CDR3 comprises 14 residues. V gave up 1 base and J gave up 1 base, with 10 bases separating them. CDR3 in DNA: TGTGCCTGGAGTGGACAGCTTGTCCAAGAGACCCAGTACTTC. The encoded protein is CAWSGQLVQETQYF.